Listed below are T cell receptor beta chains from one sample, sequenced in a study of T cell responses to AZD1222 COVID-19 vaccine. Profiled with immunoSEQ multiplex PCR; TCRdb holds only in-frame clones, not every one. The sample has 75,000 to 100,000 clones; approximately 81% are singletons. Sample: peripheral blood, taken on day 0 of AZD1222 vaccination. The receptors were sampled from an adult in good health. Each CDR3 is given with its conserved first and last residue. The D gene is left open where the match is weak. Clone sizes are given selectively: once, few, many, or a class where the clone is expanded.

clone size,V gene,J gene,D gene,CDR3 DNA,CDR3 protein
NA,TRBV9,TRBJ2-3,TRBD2,TGTGCCAGCAGCGCGGCTTCACTAGCGGGGCCCCTTAGCACAGATACGCAGTATTTT,CASSAASLAGPLSTDTQYF
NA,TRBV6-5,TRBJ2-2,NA,TGTGCCAGCAGGGGACTGGCGAACACCGGGGAGCTGTTTTTT,CASRGLANTGELFF
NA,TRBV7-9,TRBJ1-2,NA,TGTGCCAGCAGCTTAGAGACATCTGCCTATGGCTACACCTTC,CASSLETSAYGYTF
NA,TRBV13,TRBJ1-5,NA,TGTGCCAGCAGCCTAGGACCCAATCAGCCCCAGCATTTT,CASSLGPNQPQHF
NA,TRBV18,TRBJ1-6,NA,TGTGCCAGCTCACCACGGGCAGATAATTCACCCCTCCACTTT,CASSPRADNSPLHF
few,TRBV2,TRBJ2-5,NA,TGTGCCAGCAGTGACTCGTTCGGGACAAGTCAAGAGACCCAGTACTTC,CASSDSFGTSQETQYF
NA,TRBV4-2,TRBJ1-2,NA,TGTGCCAGCAGCCAAGACTCCCAGCCCCATGGCTACACCTTC,CASSQDSQPHGYTF
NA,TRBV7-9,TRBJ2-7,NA,TGTGCCAGCAGCTTAGAATCTGGGGGCGAGCAGTACTTC,CASSLESGGEQYF
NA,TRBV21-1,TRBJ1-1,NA,TGTGCCAGCAGCTCCCTAGGACAGATATCGCCTTACGCTTTCTTT,CASSSLGQISPYAFF
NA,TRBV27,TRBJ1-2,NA,TGTGCCAGCAGTACGCTACAGGCCCGGGGGGGCTACACCTTC,CASSTLQARGGYTF
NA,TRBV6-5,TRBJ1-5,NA,TGTGCCAGCAGTTACGGGTCAGGGCATAATCAGCCCCAGCATTTT,CASSYGSGHNQPQHF
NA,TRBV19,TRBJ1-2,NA,TGTGCCAGTAGTCTCGGACAGAATAGCTATGGCTACACCTTC,CASSLGQNSYGYTF
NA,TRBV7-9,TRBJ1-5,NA,TGTGCCAGCAGCTTAGAGCCAGGGAAAAATCAGCCCCAGCATTTT,CASSLEPGKNQPQHF
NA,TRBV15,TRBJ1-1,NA,TGTGCCACCAGCAGAGATGGCGGGGGGGCGAACACTGAAGCTTTCTTT,CATSRDGGGANTEAFF
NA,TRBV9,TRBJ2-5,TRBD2,TGTGCCAGCAGTGAGGGGACTAGCGGGGGCCTCCAAGAGACCCAGTACTTC,CASSEGTSGGLQETQYF
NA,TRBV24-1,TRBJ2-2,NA,TGTGCCACCAGTGACTCCGGGACACAGAACACCGGGGAGCTGTTTTTT,CATSDSGTQNTGELFF
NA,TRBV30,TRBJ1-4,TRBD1,TGTGCCTGGAGGACAGGGTCCAATGAAAAACTGTTTTTT,CAWRTGSNEKLFF
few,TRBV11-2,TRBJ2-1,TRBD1,TGTGCCAGCAGCCCGCAGGGACAGGGCGGCCTCGATGAGCAGTTCTTC,CASSPQGQGGLDEQFF
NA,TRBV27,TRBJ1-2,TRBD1,TGTGCCAGCAGTTTTAGGGGGCAAGATGGCTATGGCTACACCTTC,CASSFRGQDGYGYTF
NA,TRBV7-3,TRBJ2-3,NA,TGTGCCAGCAGCTTAGATCCGGGCCCTGCTACCACAGATACGCAGTATTTT,CASSLDPGPATTDTQYF
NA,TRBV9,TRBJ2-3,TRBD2,TGTGCCAGCAGCGTAGCTATACGAAGCGGGGGGGCCGAACCCACAGATACGCAGTATTTT,CASSVAIRSGGAEPTDTQYF
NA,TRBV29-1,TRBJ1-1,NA,TGCAGCGTTGCGGAGGCGGCAGGGCAATTTGAAGCTTTCTTT,CSVAEAAGQFEAFF
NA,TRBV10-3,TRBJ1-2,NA,TGTGCCATCAGTGTGAAAGGAGGAGAGGGCTACACCTTC,CAISVKGGEGYTF
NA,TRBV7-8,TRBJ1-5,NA,TGTGCCAGCAGCTTAAATCAGGGTAACAATCAGCCCCAGCATTTT,CASSLNQGNNQPQHF
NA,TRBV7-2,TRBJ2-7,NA,TGTGCCAGCAGCTCGACCTACGAGCAGTACTTC,CASSSTYEQYF
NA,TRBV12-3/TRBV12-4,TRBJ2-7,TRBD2,TGTGCCAGCAGTCCCTCCGGGAGGGGTCGGTACTTC,CASSPSGRGRYF
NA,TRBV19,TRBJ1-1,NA,TGTGCCAGTAGTCGCCCTGGCAACACTGAAGCTTTCTTT,CASSRPGNTEAFF
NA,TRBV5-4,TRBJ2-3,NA,TGTGCCAGCAGCTTGGAGGGTGGCACAGATACGCAGTATTTT,CASSLEGGTDTQYF
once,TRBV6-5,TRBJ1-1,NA,TGTGCCAGCGGCGAACAGGCGAACACTGAAGCTTTCTTT,CASGEQANTEAFF
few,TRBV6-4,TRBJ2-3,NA,TGTGCCAGCAGTGAGGCCGTAGGGGGTACGCAGTATTTT,CASSEAVGGTQYF
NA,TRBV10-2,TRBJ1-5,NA,TGCGCCAGCACACAGGGTAGTCAGCCCCAGCATTTT,CASTQGSQPQHF
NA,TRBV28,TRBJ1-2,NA,TGTGCCAGCAGTTTAAGTGTCCCAGGGAACTATGGCTACACCTTC,CASSLSVPGNYGYTF
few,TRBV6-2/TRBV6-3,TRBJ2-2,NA,TGTGCCAGCAGTTGGCTCGGGGGGGAGCTGTTTTTT,CASSWLGGELFF
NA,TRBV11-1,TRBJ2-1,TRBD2,TGTGCCAGCAGCTTAACTAGCGGGGGGTACAATGAGCAGTTCTTC,CASSLTSGGYNEQFF
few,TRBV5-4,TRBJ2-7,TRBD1,TGTGCCAGCAGCCGTCGACAGGGGATATCCTACGAGCAGTACTTC,CASSRRQGISYEQYF
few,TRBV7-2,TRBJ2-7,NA,TGTGCCAGCAGAAAGACCCCAGACCCGGGGGTCTACGAGCAGTACTTC,CASRKTPDPGVYEQYF
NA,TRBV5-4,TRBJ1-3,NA,TGTGCCAGCAGCTTTCAATCTGGAAACACCATATATTTT,CASSFQSGNTIYF
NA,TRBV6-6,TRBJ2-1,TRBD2,TGTGCCGGCCTGACTTCTAGCGGGGGGCGCGATGAGCAGTTCTTC,CAGLTSSGGRDEQFF
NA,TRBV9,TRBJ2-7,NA,TGTGCCAGCAGCCCAACGACAGGCTCCTACGAGCAGTACTTC,CASSPTTGSYEQYF
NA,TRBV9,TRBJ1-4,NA,TGTGCCAGCAGCGTAGGGGTACAGTCCAATGAAAAACTGTTTTTT,CASSVGVQSNEKLFF
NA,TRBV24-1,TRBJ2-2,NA,TGTGCCACCAGTGATTTGCGGCAGGGATTTCGCACCGGGGAGCTGTTTTTT,CATSDLRQGFRTGELFF
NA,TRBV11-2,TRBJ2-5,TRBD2,TGTGCCAGCAGCTCGGGGACTAGCGGGGGCCTTCAAGAGACCCAGTACTTC,CASSSGTSGGLQETQYF
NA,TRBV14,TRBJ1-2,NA,TGTGCCAGCAGCCAAGCCACCCCCTTAGGGTATGGCTACACCTTC,CASSQATPLGYGYTF
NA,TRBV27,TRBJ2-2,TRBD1,TGTGCCAGCGGACAGGGATGGGATACCGGGGAGCTGTTTTTT,CASGQGWDTGELFF
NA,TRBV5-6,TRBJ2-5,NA,TGTGCCAGCAGCTCAGGTGGCCGGGAGACCCAGTACTTC,CASSSGGRETQYF
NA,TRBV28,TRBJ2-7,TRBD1,TGTGCCAGCAGTTCATTGACCGGGACAGGGATCTACGAGCAGTACTTC,CASSSLTGTGIYEQYF